This is a list of T cell receptor beta chains from one sample in a study of CD8+ T cells in alopecia areata. The data were produced by immunoSEQ multiplex PCR, yet TCRdb's version contains in-frame clones alone and is incomplete. The sample holds about 92,000 clones, around 44% seen once. Sequences were derived from CD8+ T cells sorted from blood, sampled at week 24, from a patient treated with tofacitinib. The origin of the receptors is a human donor with alopecia areata. The CDR3 runs from the conserved cysteine through the conserved F or W. Fields, in order: clone size, D gene, J gene, V gene, CDR3 protein, CDR3 DNA. A D gene is named only where the DNA matches it firmly. Some rows have no size entry. The others give once, few or many, or a class for an expanded clone.

size: once; D: TRBD1; J: TRBJ2-7; V: TRBV4-1; CDR3: CASSQITGASYEQYF; DNA: TGCGCCAGCAGCCAAATCACAGGGGCCTCCTACGAGCAGTACTTC
size: .; D: .; J: TRBJ1-1; V: TRBV4-2; CDR3: CASSHASTEAFF; DNA: TGTGCCAGCAGCCACGCTAGCACTGAAGCTTTCTTT
size: .; D: .; J: TRBJ2-5; V: TRBV23-1; CDR3: CASSPTGRIRETQYF; DNA: TGCGCCAGCAGTCCCACGGGACGCATCAGGGAGACCCAGTACTTC
size: .; D: .; J: TRBJ2-5; V: TRBV4-1; CDR3: CASSLRSGETQYF; DNA: TGCGCCAGCAGCCTTAGGAGCGGCGAGACCCAGTACTTC
size: .; D: TRBD2; J: TRBJ2-7; V: TRBV2; CDR3: CASSQVETSGAYEQYF; DNA: TGTGCCAGCAGCCAAGTAGAGACTAGCGGAGCCTACGAGCAGTACTTC
size: .; D: .; J: TRBJ2-1; V: TRBV20-1; CDR3: CSAVWADEQFF; DNA: TGCAGTGCTGTGTGGGCTGATGAGCAGTTCTTC
size: .; D: TRBD1; J: TRBJ2-1; V: TRBV9; CDR3: CASSVGTGGNEQFF; DNA: TGTGCCAGCAGCGTAGGGACAGGTGGAAATGAGCAGTTCTTC
size: .; D: .; J: TRBJ2-2; V: TRBV9; CDR3: CASSVATQSTGELFF; DNA: TGTGCCAGCAGCGTAGCGACGCAGAGCACCGGGGAGCTGTTTTTT
size: .; D: .; J: TRBJ2-7; V: TRBV7-9; CDR3: CASSPSFSGSFSYEQYF; DNA: TGTGCCAGCAGCCCTTCCTTTAGCGGCTCCTTCTCCTACGAGCAGTACTTC
size: .; D: .; J: TRBJ1-1; V: TRBV6-5; CDR3: CASWADIGTEAFF; DNA: TGTGCCAGTTGGGCTGATATTGGCACTGAAGCTTTCTTT
size: few; D: .; J: TRBJ2-1; V: TRBV5-6; CDR3: CASSLATSNEQFF; DNA: TGTGCCAGCAGCTTAGCGACTAGCAATGAGCAGTTCTTC
size: few; D: TRBD1; J: TRBJ2-5; V: TRBV2; CDR3: CASSPTLDRAEETQYF; DNA: TGTGCCAGCAGTCCGACCCTAGACAGGGCCGAAGAGACCCAGTACTTC
size: few; D: TRBD1; J: TRBJ2-5; V: TRBV29-1; CDR3: CSVEDGGIRTGEYQETQYF; DNA: TGCAGCGTTGAAGATGGGGGTATTCGGACAGGCGAGTACCAAGAGACCCAGTACTTC
size: few; D: TRBD2; J: TRBJ2-2; V: TRBV2; CDR3: CASSEARLATNTGELFF; DNA: TGTGCCAGCAGTGAAGCGCGACTAGCGACGAACACCGGGGAGCTGTTTTTT
size: few; D: TRBD1; J: TRBJ2-1; V: TRBV5-1; CDR3: CASSFTGGNEQFF; DNA: TGCGCCAGCAGCTTTACAGGGGGCAATGAGCAGTTCTTC
size: few; D: .; J: TRBJ2-2; V: TRBV29-1; CDR3: CSAPANTGELFF; DNA: TGCAGCGCCCCGGCGAACACCGGGGAGCTGTTTTTT
size: .; D: TRBD1; J: TRBJ1-2; V: TRBV25-1; CDR3: CASSDGTGNGYTF; DNA: TGTGCCAGCAGTGATGGGACAGGGAATGGCTACACCTTC
size: .; D: TRBD1; J: TRBJ2-7; V: TRBV30; CDR3: CAWTPGGSEYEQYF; DNA: TGTGCCTGGACTCCAGGGGGAAGTGAGTACGAGCAGTACTTC
size: few; D: .; J: TRBJ2-1; V: TRBV21-1; CDR3: CASSNEKGEVAGREAPYNEQFF; DNA: TGTGCCAGCAGCAACGAGAAGGGGGAGGTAGCTGGGAGGGAGGCTCCCTACAATGAGCAGTTCTTC
size: .; D: .; J: TRBJ2-3; V: TRBV27; CDR3: CASSLQGRTDTQYF; DNA: TGTGCCAGCAGTTTGCAGGGGAGAACAGATACGCAGTATTTT
size: few; D: TRBD1; J: TRBJ1-2; V: TRBV9; CDR3: CASRGTGNNYGYTF; DNA: TGTGCCAGCAGGGGGACAGGGAATAACTATGGCTACACCTTC
size: .; D: .; J: TRBJ2-1; V: TRBV27; CDR3: CAASALPLNEQFF; DNA: TGTGCCGCCTCGGCTCTGCCCTTGAATGAGCAGTTCTTC
size: .; D: TRBD2; J: TRBJ2-7; V: TRBV7-9; CDR3: CASSPSSGPGPYEQYF; DNA: TGTGCCAGCAGCCCCTCTAGCGGACCAGGCCCCTACGAGCAGTACTTC
size: .; D: TRBD1; J: TRBJ2-2; V: TRBV5-6; CDR3: CASSLPLTGWDTGELFF; DNA: TGTGCCAGCAGCTTACCGCTGACAGGGTGGGACACCGGGGAGCTGTTTTTT
size: .; D: .; J: TRBJ2-5; V: TRBV7-8; CDR3: CASRPLLVGGQETQYF; DNA: TGTGCCAGCAGACCCTTACTCGTAGGGGGCCAAGAGACCCAGTACTTC
size: .; D: TRBD1; J: TRBJ2-7; V: TRBV9; CDR3: CASSVAGTGLGEQYF; DNA: TGTGCCAGCAGCGTTGCCGGGACAGGGCTTGGCGAGCAGTACTTC
size: .; D: .; J: TRBJ2-1; V: TRBV7-9; CDR3: CASRPSEGFSEQFF; DNA: TGTGCCAGCAGGCCCAGTGAGGGATTTAGTGAGCAGTTCTTC
size: .; D: .; J: TRBJ1-1; V: TRBV9; CDR3: CASSVALVDTEAFF; DNA: TGTGCCAGCAGCGTAGCTTTGGTGGACACTGAAGCTTTCTTT
size: .; D: .; J: TRBJ1-5; V: TRBV27; CDR3: CASSLSSSNQPQHF; DNA: TGTGCCAGCAGTTTATCGTCAAGCAATCAGCCCCAGCATTTT
size: .; D: .; J: TRBJ2-3; V: TRBV27; CDR3: CASSPVPSTDTQYF; DNA: TGTGCCAGCAGTCCCGTACCCTCCACAGATACGCAGTATTTT
size: few; D: TRBD2; J: TRBJ2-1; V: TRBV30; CDR3: CAGRDGTSGRGGEQFF; DNA: TGTGCCGGGAGGGACGGGACTAGCGGGAGGGGGGGGGAGCAGTTCTTC
size: .; D: TRBD1; J: TRBJ1-4; V: TRBV4-1; CDR3: CASSGGDRGQDEKLFF; DNA: TGCGCCTCCTCCGGGGGGGACAGGGGGCAGGATGAAAAACTGTTTTTT
size: few; D: TRBD2; J: TRBJ2-5; V: TRBV6-5; CDR3: CASRPLAGGRETQYF; DNA: TGTGCCAGCAGACCCCTAGCGGGAGGGCGGGAGACCCAGTACTTC
size: .; D: .; J: TRBJ1-2; V: TRBV6-5; CDR3: CASTQGVGYTF; DNA: TGTGCCAGTACCCAGGGCGTGGGCTACACCTTC
size: .; D: TRBD2; J: TRBJ2-7; V: TRBV4-2; CDR3: CASSPRLAGDYEQYF; DNA: TGTGCCAGCAGCCCCAGACTAGCGGGTGACTACGAGCAGTACTTC
size: .; D: .; J: TRBJ2-1; V: TRBV19; CDR3: CASSTRGIAYNEQFF; DNA: TGTGCCAGTAGTACCCGGGGGATTGCTTACAATGAGCAGTTCTTC
size: .; D: TRBD1; J: TRBJ1-5; V: TRBV2; CDR3: CASSEEGAEWNQPQHF; DNA: TGTGCCAGCAGTGAGGAGGGGGCTGAGTGGAATCAGCCCCAGCATTTT
size: .; D: .; J: TRBJ2-3; V: TRBV4-3; CDR3: CASSQEGTHTDTQYF; DNA: TGCGCCAGCAGCCAAGAGGGGACTCACACAGATACGCAGTATTTT
size: few; D: .; J: TRBJ2-3; V: TRBV29-1; CDR3: CSVVGEATDTQYF; DNA: TGCAGCGTTGTCGGCGAGGCCACAGATACGCAGTATTTT
size: .; D: .; J: TRBJ1-2; V: TRBV29-1; CDR3: CSVGGASNYGYTF; DNA: TGCAGCGTTGGTGGGGCCAGTAACTATGGCTACACCTTC
size: few; D: .; J: TRBJ1-5; V: TRBV18; CDR3: CASSLGLRGDQPQHF; DNA: TGTGCCAGCTCACTGGGCTTACGGGGTGATCAGCCCCAGCATTTT
size: .; D: TRBD2; J: TRBJ2-1; V: TRBV13; CDR3: CASSPQSKLADEQFF; DNA: TGTGCCAGCAGCCCTCAAAGCAAGCTAGCGGATGAGCAGTTCTTC
size: .; D: .; J: TRBJ2-4; V: TRBV6-1; CDR3: CASSEAGWGEAKNIQYF; DNA: TGTGCCAGCAGTGAAGCGGGGTGGGGGGAAGCCAAAAACATTCAGTACTTC
size: once; D: .; J: TRBJ2-7; V: TRBV28; CDR3: CASTLTAEYEQYF; DNA: TGTGCCAGCACCCTTACGGCGGAGTACGAGCAGTACTTC
size: .; D: TRBD1; J: TRBJ1-1; V: TRBV7-2; CDR3: CASGGDRGGRTEAFF; DNA: TGTGCCAGCGGAGGGGACAGGGGTGGAAGAACTGAAGCTTTCTTT
size: few; D: .; J: TRBJ2-7; V: TRBV30; CDR3: CAWKETGQGIYEQYF; DNA: TGTGCCTGGAAGGAAACGGGGCAGGGGATTTACGAGCAGTACTTC
size: .; D: .; J: TRBJ2-1; V: TRBV6-5; CDR3: CASGLSYNEQFF; DNA: TGTGCCAGCGGTCTTTCCTACAATGAGCAGTTCTTC
size: few; D: .; J: TRBJ1-1; V: TRBV27; CDR3: CASSFLGGNTEAFF; DNA: TGTGCCAGCAGTTTTTTGGGGGGTAACACTGAAGCTTTCTTT
size: .; D: .; J: TRBJ1-2; V: TRBV29-1; CDR3: CSVESWYGYTF; DNA: TGCAGCGTTGAAAGTTGGTATGGCTACACCTTC
size: .; D: .; J: TRBJ2-2; V: TRBV30; CDR3: CAWSERGGELFF; DNA: TGTGCCTGGAGTGAACGTGGCGGGGAGCTGTTTTTT
size: .; D: .; J: TRBJ2-5; V: TRBV5-1; CDR3: CATNTGRSETQYF; DNA: TGCGCCACCAATACGGGCAGGTCAGAGACCCAGTACTTC
size: .; D: .; J: TRBJ2-1; V: TRBV2; CDR3: CASLEADEQFF; DNA: TGTGCCAGCCTGGAAGCCGATGAGCAGTTCTTC
size: .; D: .; J: TRBJ1-2; V: TRBV4-3; CDR3: CASSQIQGNYGYTF; DNA: TGCGCCAGCAGCCAAATTCAGGGAAACTATGGCTACACCTTC
size: .; D: .; J: TRBJ1-1; V: TRBV30; CDR3: CAWSSHFLEAFF; DNA: TGTGCCTGGAGTTCGCATTTTCTTGAAGCTTTCTTT
size: few; D: TRBD1; J: TRBJ2-7; V: TRBV29-1; CDR3: CSVKQGLGYEQYF; DNA: TGCAGCGTTAAACAGGGGTTAGGCTACGAGCAGTACTTC
size: .; D: .; J: TRBJ2-6; V: TRBV7-9; CDR3: CASSSETQVGVLTF; DNA: TGTGCCAGCAGCTCCGAGACTCAGGTCGGCGTCCTGACTTTC
size: .; D: .; J: TRBJ2-1; V: TRBV29-1; CDR3: CSVLLGLGEQFF; DNA: TGCAGCGTTTTATTGGGGCTAGGGGAGCAGTTCTTC
size: .; D: TRBD2; J: TRBJ2-1; V: TRBV6-5; CDR3: CASSPGLGSIEQFF; DNA: TGTGCCAGCAGCCCGGGACTAGGGTCCATTGAGCAGTTCTTC
size: few; D: .; J: TRBJ1-5; V: TRBV7-8; CDR3: CASSFLPDYSNQPQHF; DNA: TGTGCCAGCAGCTTTCTTCCAGACTATAGCAATCAGCCCCAGCATTTT